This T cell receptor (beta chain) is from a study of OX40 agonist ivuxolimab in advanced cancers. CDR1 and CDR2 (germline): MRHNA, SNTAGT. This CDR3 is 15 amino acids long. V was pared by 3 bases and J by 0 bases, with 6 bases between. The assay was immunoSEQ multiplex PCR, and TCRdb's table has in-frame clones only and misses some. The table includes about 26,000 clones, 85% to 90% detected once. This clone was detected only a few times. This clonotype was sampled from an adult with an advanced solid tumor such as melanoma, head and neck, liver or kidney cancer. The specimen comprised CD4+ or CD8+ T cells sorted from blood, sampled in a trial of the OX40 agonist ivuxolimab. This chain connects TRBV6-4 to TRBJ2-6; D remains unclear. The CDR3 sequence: CASSEGLSGANVLTF. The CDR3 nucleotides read TGTGCCAGCAGTGAGGGCCTCTCTGGGGCCAACGTCCTGACTTTC.